This T cell receptor beta chain was captured in a study of molecular identifiers for immune sequencing clone quantification. Study observations and caveats: Identical TCR molecules sharing a barcode could underestimate highly expanded clone sizes. Beyond 20 RNA copies, clones held over 97% of effector molecules, compared with under 1% in naive cells.

As CD8+CD4-CCR7+CD45RA+ cells, naive CD8 T cells were sorted. Previously described methods and listed TCR primers were employed for the bulk TCR libraries. TCRdb analysed the PCR reads with MiXCR anew, one entry per CDR3 protein. The table lists about 320,000 distinct CDR3 sequences, roughly a fifth of them singletons. Concerning this clonotype: Its antigen is not identified. A much larger clone differs by one base, so this may be a read error.

The clonotype originates from a human donor in good health. Some libraries in this study had Jurkat cell RNA spiked in. The material sequenced was naive CD8+ T cells from blood, with Jurkat cell RNA spiked in. Noted subset: FACS-sorted CD8+CD4-CCR7+CD45RA+ naive T cells.

Here the CDR3 DNA reads TGTGCCAGTAGTACTCCCAGGGGACTTGAAGCTTTCTTT. It translates to CASSTPRGLEAFF. V and J are TRBV19 and TRBJ1-1; a possible D gene is TRBD1 (6 bases). There are 13 residues in the CDR3. Looked up from germline, CDR1 is LNHDA and CDR2 is SQIVND (reference sequence). The germline V and J ends were trimmed by 4 bases and 7 bases, with 13 bases remaining between them.